The sequence of this T cell receptor beta chain was determined in a study of monozygotic twins with inflammatory bowel disease (dated by TCRdb to about 2019). Background for the entire study: The full study comprised 28 monozygotic twin pairs: nine German pairs (four IBD-concordant, five IBD-discordant) and 19 IBD-discordant Danish pairs. The search for disease-associated traits relied mainly on comparing, within discordant pairs, IBD patients with their genetically identical healthy co-twins. Each individual had, on average, about 151 000 unique TCRalpha sequences and 181 000 unique TCRbeta sequences available for analysis.

Libraries were made using 5' RACE. Preparation of each TCR library used approximately 3.5 ug of total RNA. For each sample, cDNA was synthesized in eight separate reactions using SMARTScribe reverse transcriptase. During cDNA synthesis, template switching introduced unique molecular identifiers that contained a 6-nucleotide sample barcode. TCRalpha and TCRbeta cDNA was amplified by two nested PCRs of 16 and 9 cycles, with bead purification after each PCR. Before amplification, the cDNA was treated with uracil DNA-glycosylase and purified using the QIAquick PCR purification kit. The second PCR added Illumina TruSeq-compatible adapters along with sample-specific barcodes. TapeStation and Qubit were used to check library quality and concentration, and about 4.5 ng of each library was pooled. The pooled libraries were sequenced with 2 x 100 bp reads and custom sequencing primers on an Illumina HiSeq2500 single-index Rapid Run. The study's processing was this. MiGEC version 1.2.6 was used for UMI-based consensus assembly to correct PCR and sequencing errors. MiXCR version 2.1.1 was used to carry out V(D)J alignment, clonotype assembly and CDR3 extraction. Normalisation of gene usage, clonotype sharing and MAIT/NKT TCR abundance was achieved by analysing the top 1000, 10 000 and 20 000 clonotypes per sample. After downsampling to 27 000 UMIs, diversity was calculated as the inverse Simpson index using the vegan R package. Paired Mann-Whitney U tests were applied to discordant twin pairs, and Benjamini-Hochberg correction was used for multiple testing. With the reads reprocessed by TCRdb, a single entry stands for each CDR3 protein sequence and no DNA is reported. The V and J calls were not made by the authors but by TCRdb's processing. The table for this sample shows 140,000 to 150,000 distinct CDR3 sequences. The ten biggest clones cover 0.95% to 1.5% of the sample.

A roughly 2.5 ml peripheral blood sample was drawn into PAXgene tubes per donor and stored at -80°C. Without any T cell sorting, total RNA was extracted from whole blood using the PAXgene blood miRNA kit on an automated QIAcube. Peripheral blood from monozygotic twin pairs concordant or discordant for inflammatory bowel disease was subjected to deep TCRalpha and TCRbeta repertoire profiling with unique molecular barcoding. For every twin pair, smoking habits were documented, and each individual was categorised as a current, former or never smoker. As concerns this clonotype: Its antigen is still unknown.

CDR1 PRHDT and CDR2 FYEKMQ are derived from the germline V gene (reference sequence). The CDR3, cysteine through phenylalanine, is 15 amino acids long. There is no recorded DNA. Broad study findings and their caveats: The results gave no support for a single strong signal or clonotype linked to IBD. Different T cell subtypes could not be distinguished in the analysis. Fewer clonotypes were shared with other individuals by IBD patients than by healthy twins, most markedly in patients showing signs of disease activity. IBD patients had lower TCRbeta repertoire diversity, measured by the inverse Simpson index, than their healthy co-twins. Because patients received different immunosuppressive treatments, the repertoires may have picked up extra background noise and variability between individuals. Repertoire similarity did not differ between concordant and discordant twins, which could be due to limited statistical power.

In this chain, TRBV13 is recombined with TRBJ2-1; TCRdb picks TRBD2, but there is no DNA to check that call. The source of this sequence is a human donor with ulcerative colitis or Crohn's disease, or a healthy co-twin of an affected twin (not recorded which). The sequenced material came from blood. The CDR3 has the sequence CASSPLPGAYNEQFF.